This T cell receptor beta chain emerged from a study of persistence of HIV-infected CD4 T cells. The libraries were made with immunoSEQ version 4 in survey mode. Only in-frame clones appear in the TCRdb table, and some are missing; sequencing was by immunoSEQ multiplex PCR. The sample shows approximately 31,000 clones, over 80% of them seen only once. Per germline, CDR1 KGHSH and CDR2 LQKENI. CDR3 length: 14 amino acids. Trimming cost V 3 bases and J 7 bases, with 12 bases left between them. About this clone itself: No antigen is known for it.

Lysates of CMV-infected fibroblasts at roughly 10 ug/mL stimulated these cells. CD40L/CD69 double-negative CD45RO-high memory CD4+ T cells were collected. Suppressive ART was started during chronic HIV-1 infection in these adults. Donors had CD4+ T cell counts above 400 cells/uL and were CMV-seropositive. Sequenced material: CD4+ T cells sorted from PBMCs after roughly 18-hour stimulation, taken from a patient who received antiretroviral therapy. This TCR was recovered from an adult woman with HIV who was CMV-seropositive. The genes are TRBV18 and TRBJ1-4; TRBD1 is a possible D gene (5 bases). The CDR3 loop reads CASSPEGVSEKLFF. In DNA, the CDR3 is TGTGCCAGCTCACCTGAAGGGGTGAGTGAAAAACTGTTTTTT.